The present T cell receptor (beta chain) was sequenced within a study of shared clonotypes between healthy human individuals. Study-level points and caveats: Larger estimated richness was generally seen in naive subsets than in memory subsets.

Note on this clone: The antigen is not known.

For each subset, genomic DNA was distributed in equal portions over several immunoSEQ plates. Sequencing was performed with immunoSEQ multiplex PCR; in TCRdb, only in-frame clones are kept and a portion is missing. The sample has 800,000 to 1,200,000 clones; around 78% are singletons. Researchers partitioned CD4+ cells into CD45RA+ naive and CD45RA-negative memory subsets. The receptor comes from a man aged 18 to 35 in good health. Some clones in this sample may be carry-over from other donors' samples. Sequenced: memory CD4+ T cells from PBMCs. Regarding subset: CD45RA-negative fraction.

CDR3: CASSLNIGTGPYEQYF. The CDR3 DNA reads TGTGCCAGCAGTTTAAATATTGGGACAGGGCCCTACGAGCAGTACTTC. The genes are TRBV28 and TRBJ2-7; the match to TRBD1 covers 9 bases. Germline CDR1 and CDR2: MDHEN and SYDVKM. There are 16 residues in the CDR3. The junction had 7 bases not matched to a gene; V was cut back by 2 bases and J by 2 bases.